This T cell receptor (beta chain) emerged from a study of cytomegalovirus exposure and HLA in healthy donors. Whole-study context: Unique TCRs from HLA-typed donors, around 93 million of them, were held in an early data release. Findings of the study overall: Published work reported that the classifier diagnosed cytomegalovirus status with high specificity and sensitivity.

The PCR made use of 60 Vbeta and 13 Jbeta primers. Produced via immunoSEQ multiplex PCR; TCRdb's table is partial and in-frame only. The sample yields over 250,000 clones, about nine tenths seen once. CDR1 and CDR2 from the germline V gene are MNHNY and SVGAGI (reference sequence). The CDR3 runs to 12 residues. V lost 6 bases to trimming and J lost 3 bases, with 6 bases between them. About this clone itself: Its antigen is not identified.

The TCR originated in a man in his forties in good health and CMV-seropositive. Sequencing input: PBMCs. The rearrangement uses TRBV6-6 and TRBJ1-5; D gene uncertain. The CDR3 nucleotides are TGTGCCAGCAGACAGACCAATCAGCCCCAGCATTTT. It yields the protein CASRQTNQPQHF.